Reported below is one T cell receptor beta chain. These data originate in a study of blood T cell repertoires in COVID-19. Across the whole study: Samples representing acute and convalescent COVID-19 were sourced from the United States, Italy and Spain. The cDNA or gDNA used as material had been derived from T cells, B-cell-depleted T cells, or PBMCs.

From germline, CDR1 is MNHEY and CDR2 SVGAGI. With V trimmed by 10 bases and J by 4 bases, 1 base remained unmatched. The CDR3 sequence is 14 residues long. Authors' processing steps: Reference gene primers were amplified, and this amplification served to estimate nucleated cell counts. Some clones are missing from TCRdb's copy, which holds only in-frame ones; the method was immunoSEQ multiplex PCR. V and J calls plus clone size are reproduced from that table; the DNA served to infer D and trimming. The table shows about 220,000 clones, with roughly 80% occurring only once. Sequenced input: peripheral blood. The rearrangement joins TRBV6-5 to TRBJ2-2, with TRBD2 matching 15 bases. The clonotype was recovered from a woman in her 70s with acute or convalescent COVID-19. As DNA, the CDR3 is TGTGCCACGGGACTAGCGGGGGGCACCGGGGAGCTGTTTTTT. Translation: CATGLAGGTGELFF.